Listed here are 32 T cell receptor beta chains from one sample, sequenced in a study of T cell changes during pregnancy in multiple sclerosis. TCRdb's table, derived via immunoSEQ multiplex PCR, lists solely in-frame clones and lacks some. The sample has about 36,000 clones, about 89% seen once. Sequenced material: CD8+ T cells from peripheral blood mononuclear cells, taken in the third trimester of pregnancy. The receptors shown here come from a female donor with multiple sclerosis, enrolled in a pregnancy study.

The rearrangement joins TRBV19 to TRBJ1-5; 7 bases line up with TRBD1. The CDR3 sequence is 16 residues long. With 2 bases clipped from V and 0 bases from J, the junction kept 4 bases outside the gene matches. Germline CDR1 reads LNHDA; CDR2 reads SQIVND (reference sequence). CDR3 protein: CASSIKTGNSNQPQHF. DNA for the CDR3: TGTGCCAGTAGTATAAAGACAGGGAATAGCAATCAGCCCCAGCATTTT.

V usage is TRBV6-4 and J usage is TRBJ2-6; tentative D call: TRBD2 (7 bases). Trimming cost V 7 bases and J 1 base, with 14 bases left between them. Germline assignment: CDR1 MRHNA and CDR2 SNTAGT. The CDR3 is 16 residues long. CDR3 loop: CASTLGGASGANVLTF. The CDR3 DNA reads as TGTGCCAGCACCCTAGGGGGGGCGTCTGGGGCCAACGTCCTGACTTTC.

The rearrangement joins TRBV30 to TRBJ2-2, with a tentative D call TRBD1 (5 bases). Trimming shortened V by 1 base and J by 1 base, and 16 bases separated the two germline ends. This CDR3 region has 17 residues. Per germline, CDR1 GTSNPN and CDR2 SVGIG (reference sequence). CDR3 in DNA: TGTGCCTGGAGTGCTTCTCGGGCAGGGTTGAACACCGGGGAGCTGTTTTTT. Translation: CAWSASRAGLNTGELFF.

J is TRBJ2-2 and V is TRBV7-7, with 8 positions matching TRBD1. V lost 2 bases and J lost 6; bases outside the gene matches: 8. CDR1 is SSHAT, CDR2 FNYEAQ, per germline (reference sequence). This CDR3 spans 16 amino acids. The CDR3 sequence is CASSLSRDRLPGELFF. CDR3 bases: TGTGCCAGCAGCTTAAGTCGGGACAGGCTCCCCGGGGAGCTGTTTTTT.

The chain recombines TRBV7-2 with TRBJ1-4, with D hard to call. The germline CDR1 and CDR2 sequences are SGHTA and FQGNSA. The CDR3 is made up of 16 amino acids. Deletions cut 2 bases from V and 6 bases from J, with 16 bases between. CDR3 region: CASSLKPPLPDEKLFF. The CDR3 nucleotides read TGTGCCAGCAGCTTAAAGCCCCCGTTGCCCGATGAAAAACTGTTTTTT. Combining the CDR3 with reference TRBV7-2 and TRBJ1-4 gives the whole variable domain GAGVSQSPSNKVTEKGKDVELRCDPISGHTALYWYRQSLGQGLEFLIYFQGNSAPDKSGLPSDRFSAERTGGSVSTLTIQRTQQEDSAVYLCASSLKPPLPDEKLFFGSGTQLSVL.

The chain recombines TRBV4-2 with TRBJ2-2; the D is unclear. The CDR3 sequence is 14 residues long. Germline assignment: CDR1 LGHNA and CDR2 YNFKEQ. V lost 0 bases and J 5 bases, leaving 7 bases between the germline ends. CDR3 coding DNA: TGTGCCAGCAGCCAAGAACAAAAGACCGGGGAGCTGTTTTTT. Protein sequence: CASSQEQKTGELFF.

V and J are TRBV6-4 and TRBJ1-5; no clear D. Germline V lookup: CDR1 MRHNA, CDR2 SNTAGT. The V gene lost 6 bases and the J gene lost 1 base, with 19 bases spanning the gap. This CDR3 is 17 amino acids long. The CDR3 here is CASRTPPGKESNQPQHF. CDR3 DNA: TGTGCCAGCAGGACCCCGCCGGGGAAGGAGAGCAATCAGCCCCAGCATTTT.

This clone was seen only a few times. CDR3 nucleotide sequence: TGTGCCAGCAGCCCGGGGGGGCTAAGGGGCTCCTACGAGCAGTACTTC. It translates to CASSPGGLRGSYEQYF. The rearrangement joins TRBV7-9 to TRBJ2-7; 8 nucleotides line up with TRBD2. J gave up 0 bases and V 5 bases, and 9 bases lay outside the gene matches. The length of the CDR3 is 16 residues. Germline V lookup: CDR1 SEHNR, CDR2 FQNEAQ (reference sequence).

The CDR3 spells CASSSRTNTGELFF. The CDR3 DNA sequence: TGTGCCAGCAGCTCCAGAACGAACACCGGGGAGCTGTTTTTT. V usage is TRBV7-6 and J usage is TRBJ2-2, with D uncertain. This CDR3 has 14 residues. Germline CDR1 is SGHVS and CDR2 is FNYEAQ. Trimming removed 4 bases from V and 0 bases from J, with 6 bases in between.

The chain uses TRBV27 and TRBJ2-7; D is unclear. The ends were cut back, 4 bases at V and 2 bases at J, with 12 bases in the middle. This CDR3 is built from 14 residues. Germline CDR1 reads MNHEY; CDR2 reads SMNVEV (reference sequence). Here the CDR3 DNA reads TGTGCCAGCAGTTCCACCGGGTCGACCTACGAGCAGTACTTC. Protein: CASSSTGSTYEQYF.

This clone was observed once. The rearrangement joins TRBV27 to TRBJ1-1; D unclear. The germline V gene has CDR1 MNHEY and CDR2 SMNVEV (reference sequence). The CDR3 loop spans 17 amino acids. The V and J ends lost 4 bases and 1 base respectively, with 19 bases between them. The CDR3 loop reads CASSYTTLRGPNTEAFF. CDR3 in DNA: TGTGCCAGCAGTTATACTACACTAAGAGGGCCGAACACTGAAGCTTTCTTT.

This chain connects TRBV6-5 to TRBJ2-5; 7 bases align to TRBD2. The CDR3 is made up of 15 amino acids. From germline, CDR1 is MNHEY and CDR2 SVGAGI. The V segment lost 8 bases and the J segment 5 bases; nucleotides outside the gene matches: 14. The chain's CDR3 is CASRATGGRSETQYF. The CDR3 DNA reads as TGTGCCAGCCGGGCGACGGGAGGTCGGTCGGAGACCCAGTACTTC.

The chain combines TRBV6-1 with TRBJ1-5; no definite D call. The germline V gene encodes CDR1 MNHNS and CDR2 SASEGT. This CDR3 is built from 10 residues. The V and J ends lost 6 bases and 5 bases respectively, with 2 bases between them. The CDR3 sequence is CASSDQPQHF. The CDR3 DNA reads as TGTGCCAGCAGCGATCAGCCCCAGCATTTT.

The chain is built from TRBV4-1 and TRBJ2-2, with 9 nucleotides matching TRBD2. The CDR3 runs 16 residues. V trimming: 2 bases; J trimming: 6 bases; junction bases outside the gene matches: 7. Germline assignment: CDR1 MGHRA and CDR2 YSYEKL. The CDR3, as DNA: TGCGCCAGCAGCCAACTGGGCGGGGGGGCCCCCGGGGAGCTGTTTTTT. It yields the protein CASSQLGGGAPGELFF.

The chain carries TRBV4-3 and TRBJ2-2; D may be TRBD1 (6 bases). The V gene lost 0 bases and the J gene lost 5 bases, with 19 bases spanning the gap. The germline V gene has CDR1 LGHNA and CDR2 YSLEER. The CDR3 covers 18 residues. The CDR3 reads CASSQDPPWGLGTGELFF. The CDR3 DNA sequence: TGCGCCAGCAGCCAAGACCCCCCCTGGGGGCTGGGAACCGGGGAGCTGTTTTTT.

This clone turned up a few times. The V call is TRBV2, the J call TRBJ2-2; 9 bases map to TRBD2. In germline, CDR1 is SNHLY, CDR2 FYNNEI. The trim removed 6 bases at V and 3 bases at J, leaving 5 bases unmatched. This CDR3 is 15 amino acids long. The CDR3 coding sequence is TGTGCCAGCAGATGGACTAGCGCCTACACCGGGGAGCTGTTTTTT. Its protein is CASRWTSAYTGELFF.

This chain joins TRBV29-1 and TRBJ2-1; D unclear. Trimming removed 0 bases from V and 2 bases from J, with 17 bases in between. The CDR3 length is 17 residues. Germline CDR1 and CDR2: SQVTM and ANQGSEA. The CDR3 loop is CSVEDRVTQPPYNEQFF. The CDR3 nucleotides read TGCAGCGTTGAAGATCGAGTAACTCAACCGCCCTACAATGAGCAGTTCTTC.

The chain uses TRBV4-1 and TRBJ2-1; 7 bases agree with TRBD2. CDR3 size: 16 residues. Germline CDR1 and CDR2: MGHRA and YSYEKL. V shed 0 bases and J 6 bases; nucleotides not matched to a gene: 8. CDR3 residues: CASSQEWGRGGNEQFF. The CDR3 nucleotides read TGCGCCAGCAGCCAAGAGTGGGGGAGGGGAGGCAATGAGCAGTTCTTC.

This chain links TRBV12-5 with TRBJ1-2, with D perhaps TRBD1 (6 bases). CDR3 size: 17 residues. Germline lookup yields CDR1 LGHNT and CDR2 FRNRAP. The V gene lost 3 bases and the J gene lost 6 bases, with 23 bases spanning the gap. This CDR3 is CASGFILPNREGDGYTF. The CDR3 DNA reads TGTGCTAGTGGTTTTATACTCCCCAACAGGGAGGGGGATGGCTACACCTTC.

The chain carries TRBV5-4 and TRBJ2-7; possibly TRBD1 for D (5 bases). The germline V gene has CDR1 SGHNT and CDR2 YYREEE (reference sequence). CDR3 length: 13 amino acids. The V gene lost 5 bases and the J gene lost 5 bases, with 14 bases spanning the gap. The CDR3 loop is CASRPDSFDEQYF. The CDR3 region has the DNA TGTGCCAGCAGACCCGACAGTTTTGACGAGCAGTACTTC.

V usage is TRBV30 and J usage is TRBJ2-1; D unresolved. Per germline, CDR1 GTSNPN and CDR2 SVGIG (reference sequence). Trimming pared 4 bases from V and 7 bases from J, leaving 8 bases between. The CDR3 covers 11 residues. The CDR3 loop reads CAWTLGNEQFF. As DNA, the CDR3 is TGTGCCTGGACCCTAGGAAATGAGCAGTTCTTC. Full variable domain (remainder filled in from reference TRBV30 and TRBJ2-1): SQTIHQWPATLVQPVGSPLSLECTVEGTSNPNLYWYRQAAGRGLQLLFYSVGIGQISSEVPQNLSASRPQDRQFILSSKKLLLSDSGFYLCAWTLGNEQFFGPGTRLTVL.

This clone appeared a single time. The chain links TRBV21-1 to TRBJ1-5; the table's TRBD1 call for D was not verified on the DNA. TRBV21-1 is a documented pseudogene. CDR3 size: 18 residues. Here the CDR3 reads CASSRPRDSEVSNQPQHF. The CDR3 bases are TGTGCCAGCAGCCGACCTAGGGACAGTGAGGTTAGCAATCAGCCCCAGCATTTT.

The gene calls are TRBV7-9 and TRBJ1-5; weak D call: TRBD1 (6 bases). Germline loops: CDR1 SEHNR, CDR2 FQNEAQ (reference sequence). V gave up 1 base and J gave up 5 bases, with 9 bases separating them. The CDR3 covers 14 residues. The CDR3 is CASSLDREDQPQHF. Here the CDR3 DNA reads TGTGCCAGCAGCTTAGACAGGGAAGATCAGCCCCAGCATTTT.

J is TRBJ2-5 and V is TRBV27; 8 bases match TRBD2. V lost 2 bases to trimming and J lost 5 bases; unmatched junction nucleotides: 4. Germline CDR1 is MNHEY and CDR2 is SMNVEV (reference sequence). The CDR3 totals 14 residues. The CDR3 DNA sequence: TGTGCCAGCAGTTTAGGACGCGGGGGGGAGACCCAGTACTTC. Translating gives CASSLGRGGETQYF.

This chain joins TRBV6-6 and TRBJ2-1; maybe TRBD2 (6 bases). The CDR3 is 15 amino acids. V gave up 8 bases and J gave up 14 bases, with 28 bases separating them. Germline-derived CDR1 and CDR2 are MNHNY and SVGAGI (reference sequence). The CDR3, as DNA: TGTGCCAGCCTTCAAATCAGCGGGCGCGAAACCAAGGAGTTCTTC. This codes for CASLQISGRETKEFF.

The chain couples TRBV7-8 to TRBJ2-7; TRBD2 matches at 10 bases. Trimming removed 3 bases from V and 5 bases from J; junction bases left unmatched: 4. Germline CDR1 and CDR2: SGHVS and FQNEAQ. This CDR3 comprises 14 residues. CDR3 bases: TGTGCCAGCAGCTTGTCTAGCGGGAGACACGAGCAGTACTTC. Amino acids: CASSLSSGRHEQYF.

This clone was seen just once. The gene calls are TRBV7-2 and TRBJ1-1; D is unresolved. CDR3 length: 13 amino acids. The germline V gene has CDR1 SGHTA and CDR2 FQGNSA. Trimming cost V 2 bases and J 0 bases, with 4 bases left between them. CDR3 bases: TGTGCCAGCAGCTTAAGCATGAACACTGAAGCTTTCTTT. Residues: CASSLSMNTEAFF.

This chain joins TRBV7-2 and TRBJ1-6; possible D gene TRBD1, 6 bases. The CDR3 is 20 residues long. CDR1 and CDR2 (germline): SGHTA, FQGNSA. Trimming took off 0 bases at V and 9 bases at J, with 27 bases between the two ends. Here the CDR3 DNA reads TGTGCCAGCAGCTTAGCTGGGGGCTGGGGGACCACCGCTACCACTTCACCCCTCCACTTT. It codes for CASSLAGGWGTTATTSPLHF.

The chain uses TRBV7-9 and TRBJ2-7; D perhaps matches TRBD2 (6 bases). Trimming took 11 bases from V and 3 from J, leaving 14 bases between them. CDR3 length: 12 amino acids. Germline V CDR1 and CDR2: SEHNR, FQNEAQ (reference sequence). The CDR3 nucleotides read TGTGCCGGGGCGGATAGCGGCTACGAGCAGTACTTC. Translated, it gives CAGADSGYEQYF.

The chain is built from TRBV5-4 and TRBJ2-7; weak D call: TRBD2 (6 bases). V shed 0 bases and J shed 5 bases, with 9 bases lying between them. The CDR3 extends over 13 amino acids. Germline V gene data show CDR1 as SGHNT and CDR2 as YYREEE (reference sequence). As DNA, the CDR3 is TGTGCCAGCAGCTTGGGGGGGGAGAACGAGCAGTACTTC. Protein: CASSLGGENEQYF.

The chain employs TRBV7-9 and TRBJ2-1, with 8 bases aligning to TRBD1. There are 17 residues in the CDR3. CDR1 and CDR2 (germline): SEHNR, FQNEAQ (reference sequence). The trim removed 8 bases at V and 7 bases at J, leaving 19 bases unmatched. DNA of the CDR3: TGTGCCAGCTGTACGGGGCCAGGGGGCGTTGAGTTGAATGAGCAGTTCTTC. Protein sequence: CASCTGPGGVELNEQFF.

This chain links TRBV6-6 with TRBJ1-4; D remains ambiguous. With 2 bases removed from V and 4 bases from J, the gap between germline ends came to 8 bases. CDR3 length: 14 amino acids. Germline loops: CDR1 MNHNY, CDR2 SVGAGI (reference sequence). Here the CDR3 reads CASSYLSLNEKLFF. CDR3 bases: TGTGCCAGCAGTTACCTCAGTCTTAATGAAAAACTGTTTTTT.